This TCR beta chain was captured by sequencing in a study of T cells in Graves' hyperthyroidism and ophthalmopathy. General study results and limits: A model of 13 V-J features distinguished ophthalmopathy from stable hyperthyroidism.

This CDR3 is 15 amino acids long. Trimming removed 1 base from V and 6 bases from J; junction bases left unmatched: 5. The germline CDR1 and CDR2 sequences are SEHNR and FQNEAQ (reference sequence). This clonotype was recorded many times. Its antigen is as yet unknown. RNA transcripts were the template for amplifying TCR beta CDR3 regions. HTBI primers were employed in a first-round RT-PCR of the TCR CDR3. TCRdb passed the multiplex PCR reads through MiXCR, listing each CDR3 protein once. Among 200,000 to 250,000 distinct CDR3 sequences listed, 17% were seen once. It was considered stable Graves' hyperthyroidism when ophthalmopathy did not progress within 18 months.

Source material: blood. The V call is TRBV7-9, the J call TRBJ2-3; the match to TRBD2 covers 9 bases. This TCR derives from a woman aged 45 to 65 with Graves' hyperthyroidism. CDR3 protein: CASSLVAGDEDTQYF. CDR3 sequence (DNA): TGTGCCAGCAGCTTAGTAGCGGGAGACGAGGATACGCAGTATTTT.